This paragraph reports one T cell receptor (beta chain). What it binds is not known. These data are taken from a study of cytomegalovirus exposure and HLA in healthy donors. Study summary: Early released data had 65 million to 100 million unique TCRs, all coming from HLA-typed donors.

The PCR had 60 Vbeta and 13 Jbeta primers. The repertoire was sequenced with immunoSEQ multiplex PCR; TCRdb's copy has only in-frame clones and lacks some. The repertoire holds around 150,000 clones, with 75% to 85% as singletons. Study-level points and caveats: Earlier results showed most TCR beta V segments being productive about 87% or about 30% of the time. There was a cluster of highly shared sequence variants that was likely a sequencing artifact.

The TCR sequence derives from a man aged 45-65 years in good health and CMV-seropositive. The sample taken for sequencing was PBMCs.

CDR3 nucleotides: TGTGCCAGCAGCTTGGCCACATATGCGGGGGCAACTAATGAAAAACTGTTTTTT. Its translation: CASSLATYAGATNEKLFF. The chain joins TRBV5-6 to TRBJ1-4, with a possible D match to TRBD1 (5 bases). Germline V CDR1 and CDR2: SGHDT, YYEEEE. Trimming took off 0 bases at V and 0 bases at J, with 15 bases between the two ends. This CDR3 has 18 amino acids.